These 20 T cell receptor beta chains were sequenced from one sample in a study of blood T cell repertoires in COVID-19. Clones were sequenced by immunoSEQ multiplex PCR, and TCRdb holds only the in-frame ones, with some missing. The data hold approximately 220,000 clones, with more than 70% observed a single time. Source material: PBMCs or T cells enriched from blood (not recorded which). These receptor sequences come from a woman in her thirties or forties with acute COVID-19.

The chain links TRBV7-9 to TRBJ1-1; the match to TRBD1 covers 7 bases. V lost 5 bases and J lost 1; bases outside the gene matches: 4. The CDR3 is made up of 14 amino acids. Germline loops: CDR1 SEHNR, CDR2 FQNEAQ (reference sequence). The CDR3 region has the DNA TGTGCCAGCAGCCAGGGGACAGAGAACACTGAAGCTTTCTTT. Translated: CASSQGTENTEAFF.

This chain joins TRBV29-1 and TRBJ1-2; a possible D gene is TRBD1 (6 bases). Germline V gene data show CDR1 as SQVTM and CDR2 as ANQGSEA. There are 11 residues in the CDR3. Trimming stripped 1 base from V and 12 bases from J, with 12 bases between. The CDR3 DNA reads as TGCAGCGTTGAAGTTTTCGAGGGGGACACCTTC. Translated, it gives CSVEVFEGDTF.

The rearrangement joins TRBV11-2 to TRBJ2-2, with 7 bases aligning to TRBD1. The CDR3 contains 16 residues. V trimming: 5 bases; J trimming: 0 bases; junction bases outside the gene matches: 6. CDR1 and CDR2 from the germline V gene are SGHAT and FQNNGV. The CDR3 loop is CASSQGQFANTGELFF. The CDR3 DNA reads TGTGCCAGCAGCCAGGGACAGTTCGCGAACACCGGGGAGCTGTTTTTT.

The chain employs TRBV4-2 and TRBJ1-2; 7 nucleotides agree with TRBD1. CDR3 size: 17 residues. Germline CDR1 reads LGHNA; CDR2 reads YNFKEQ. Germline trimming cut 1 base from V and 8 bases from J; bases unmatched to any gene: 16. The CDR3: CASSQGRVETGIGGYTF. CDR3 coding DNA: TGTGCCAGCAGCCAAGGACGGGTCGAGACAGGGATAGGAGGCTACACCTTC.

The rearrangement joins TRBV3-1 (or the pseudogene TRBV3-2) to TRBJ2-3; 8 bases align to TRBD2. Germline V gene sequence: CDR1 LGHDT, CDR2 YNNKEL (reference sequence). V dropped 4 bases and J dropped 2; count of bases not matched to a gene: 2. The CDR3 totals 14 residues. The CDR3 is CASSLLADTDTQYF. Written as DNA, the CDR3 is TGTGCCAGCAGCCTACTAGCGGACACAGATACGCAGTATTTT.

The chain combines TRBV6-2 or TRBV6-3 with TRBJ1-5, with a tentative D call TRBD1 (5 bases). Germline V gene lookup returns CDR1 MNHEY and CDR2 SVGEGT. V was cut by 6 bases and J by 2 bases, with 14 bases left in between. This CDR3 is built from 15 residues. CDR3 bases: TGTGCCAGCAGCTCGGCGGGGGAAGGCAATCAGCCCCAGCATTTT. It specifies CASSSAGEGNQPQHF.

This chain links TRBV5-1 with TRBJ1-3, with D tentatively TRBD1 (6 bases). This CDR3 contains 17 residues. Germline lookup yields CDR1 SGHRS and CDR2 YFSETQ. The ends were cut back, 2 bases at V and 0 bases at J, with 15 bases in the middle. CDR3 residues: CASSFSTGGSSGNTIYF. The CDR3 nucleotides read TGCGCCAGCAGCTTTTCGACAGGCGGCAGCTCTGGAAACACCATATATTTT.

Worth noting for this clone: Additional DNA sequences in this sample encode the identical CDR3. The CDR3 sequence is CASSGQEYNQPQHF. The CDR3, as DNA: TGTGCCAGCAGCGGACAGGAATACAATCAGCCCCAGCATTTT. The chain recombines TRBV9 with TRBJ1-5, with D tentatively TRBD1 (6 bases). Germline assignment: CDR1 SGDLS and CDR2 YYNGEE. CDR3 length equals 14 residues. V was shortened by 3 bases and J by 3 bases, with 10 bases between the two germline ends.

This chain uses TRBV2 with TRBJ1-3, with D possibly matching TRBD1 (5 bases). Germline V gene sequence: CDR1 SNHLY, CDR2 FYNNEI. The CDR3 has 15 amino acids. V lost 6 bases, J lost 3 bases, and 15 bases lay in between. CDR3 sequence reads: CASSAGSRVGNTIYF. Written as DNA, the CDR3 is TGTGCCAGCAGCGCCGGGAGCAGGGTTGGAAACACCATATATTTT.

The chain links TRBV6-5 to TRBJ1-2, with 9 bases identical to TRBD1. The CDR3 runs to 15 residues. V was clipped by 10 bases and J by 4 bases; unmatched bases: 13. Germline loops: CDR1 MNHEY, CDR2 SVGAGI. The CDR3 DNA is TGTGCCACTCGGGACAGGGCTCGTGTCGGCTATGGCTACACCTTC. It yields the protein CATRDRARVGYGYTF.

V and J are TRBV15 and TRBJ2-7; 8 positions match TRBD1. The CDR3 covers 15 residues. Trimming cost V 3 bases and J 5 bases; bases outside gene matches: 9. The germline gives CDR1 LNHNV, CDR2 YYDKDF (reference sequence). This CDR3 reads CATSSTGQGPHEQYF. The CDR3 bases are TGTGCCACCAGCAGCACAGGACAGGGTCCCCACGAGCAGTACTTC.

The chain has TRBV9 and TRBJ1-6; TRBD1 is a possible D gene (6 bases). Germline V CDR1 and CDR2: SGDLS, YYNGEE. V shed 9 bases and J shed 7 bases, with 17 bases lying between them. The CDR3 extends over 14 amino acids. In DNA form, the CDR3 reads TGTGCCACCGCGGGGGCCTATCCCAATTCACCCCTCCACTTT. Its protein is CATAGAYPNSPLHF.

The chain is built from TRBV7-9 and TRBJ1-5; 11 bases are shared with TRBD1. The CDR3 has 15 residues. V shed 2 bases, J shed 6 bases, and the junction held 3 bases outside the gene matches. The germline gives CDR1 SEHNR, CDR2 FQNEAQ (reference sequence). The CDR3 DNA is TGTGCCAGCAGCTTACAGGGACAGGGGGGTCAGCCCCAGCATTTT. This codes for CASSLQGQGGQPQHF.

The genes are TRBV6-5 and TRBJ1-6; 11 bases are a match to TRBD1. CDR1 is MNHEY and CDR2 is SVGAGI in the germline V gene. J lost 13 bases, V lost 2 bases, and 7 bases had no gene match. The CDR3 consists of 15 residues. The CDR3 nucleotides are TGTGCCAGCAGTTACCGGACAGGGGGCGCCCCCCCCCTCCACTTT. It codes for CASSYRTGGAPPLHF.

The genes are TRBV29-1 and TRBJ2-5, with D perhaps matching TRBD2 (6 bases). Trimming took 7 bases from V and 9 from J, leaving 18 bases between them. The CDR3 runs to 12 residues. Looked up from germline, CDR1 is SQVTM and CDR2 is ANQGSEA. The CDR3 bases are TGCAGCGAGGAATTGAGGGGAGGACCCCAGTACTTC. Translating gives CSEELRGGPQYF.

This chain uses TRBV11-3 with TRBJ1-2, with D perhaps TRBD1 (5 bases). V was cut by 0 bases and J by 7 bases, with 12 bases left in between. This CDR3 is 14 amino acids long. The germline CDR1 and CDR2 sequences are SGHNT and YENEEA. CDR3 sequence reads: CASSLDCRDGGYTF. CDR3 bases: TGTGCCAGCAGCTTAGATTGCAGGGATGGTGGCTACACCTTC.

This clone was detected a few times. V and J are TRBV9 and TRBJ1-2; D is perhaps TRBD1 (5 bases). The V gene's germline CDR1 is SGDLS and CDR2 YYNGEE. Deletions cut 2 bases from V and 6 bases from J, with 23 bases between. The CDR3 loop spans 17 amino acids. The CDR3 DNA follows: TGTGCCAGCAGCGTCAGAGGCAGGGCTTCCTCCCATAATGGCTACACCTTC. It encodes CASSVRGRASSHNGYTF.

This chain uses TRBV28 with TRBJ1-1, with TRBD1 as a possible D gene (6 bases). V gave up 4 bases and J gave up 2 bases, with 11 bases separating them. The CDR3 spans 14 residues. CDR1 and CDR2 from the germline V gene are MDHEN and SYDVKM. The CDR3 sequence: CASSSLQGNTEAFF. The CDR3 DNA reads TGTGCCAGCAGTTCTTTACAGGGTAACACTGAAGCTTTCTTT.

This clone was seen repeatedly, ten times or more. V gene TRBV7-3 combines with J gene TRBJ1-4, with D perhaps TRBD1 (5 bases). Germline assignment: CDR1 SGHTA and CDR2 FQGTGA. The CDR3 has 13 residues. The V gene lost 2 bases and the J gene lost 6 bases, with 7 bases spanning the gap. The CDR3 nucleotides read TGTGCCAGCAGCTTATCCAGGGATGAAAAACTGTTTTTT. Amino acids: CASSLSRDEKLFF.

This chain links TRBV4-1 with TRBJ2-3, with 11 positions matching TRBD2. The CDR3 totals 15 residues. Germline trimming cut 2 bases from V and 4 bases from J; bases unmatched to any gene: 2. Germline-derived CDR1 and CDR2 are MGHRA and YSYEKL. CDR3 nucleotide sequence: TGCGCCAGCAGCCAACTAGCGGGAGGCGCAGATACGCAGTATTTT. Its protein product is CASSQLAGGADTQYF.